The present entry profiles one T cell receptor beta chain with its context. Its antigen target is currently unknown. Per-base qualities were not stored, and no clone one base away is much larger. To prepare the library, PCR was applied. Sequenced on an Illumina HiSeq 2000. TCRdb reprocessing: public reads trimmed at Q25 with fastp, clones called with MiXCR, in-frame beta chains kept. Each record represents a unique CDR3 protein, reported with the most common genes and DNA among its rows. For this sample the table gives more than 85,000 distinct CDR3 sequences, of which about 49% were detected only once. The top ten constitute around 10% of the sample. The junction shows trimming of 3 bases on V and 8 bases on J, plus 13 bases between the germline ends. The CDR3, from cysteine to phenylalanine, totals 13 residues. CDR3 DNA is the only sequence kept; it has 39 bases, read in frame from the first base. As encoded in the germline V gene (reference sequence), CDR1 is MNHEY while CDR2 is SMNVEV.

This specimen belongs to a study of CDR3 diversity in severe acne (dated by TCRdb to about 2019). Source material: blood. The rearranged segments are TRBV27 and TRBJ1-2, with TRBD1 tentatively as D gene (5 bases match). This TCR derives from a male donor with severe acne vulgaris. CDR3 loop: CASSFQGTGGYTF. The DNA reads TGTGCCAGCAGTTTCCAGGGTACGGGAGGCTACACCTTC.